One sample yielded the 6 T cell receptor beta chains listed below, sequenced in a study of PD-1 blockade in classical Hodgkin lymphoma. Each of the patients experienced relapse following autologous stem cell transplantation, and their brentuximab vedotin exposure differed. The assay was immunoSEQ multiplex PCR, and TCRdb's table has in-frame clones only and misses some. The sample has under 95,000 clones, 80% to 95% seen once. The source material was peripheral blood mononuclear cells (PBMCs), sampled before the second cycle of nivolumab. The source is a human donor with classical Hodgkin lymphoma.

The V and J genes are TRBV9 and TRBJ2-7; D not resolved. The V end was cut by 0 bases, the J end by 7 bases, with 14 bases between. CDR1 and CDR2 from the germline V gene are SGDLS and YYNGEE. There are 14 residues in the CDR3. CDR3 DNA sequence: TGTGCCAGCAGCGTAGATCCCCTCGTGGGGGAGCAGTACTTC. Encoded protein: CASSVDPLVGEQYF.

CDR3 protein: CASRTQVSGANVLTF. In nucleotides, the CDR3 is TGTGCCAGCAGGACACAGGTTTCTGGGGCCAACGTCCTGACTTTC. The gene calls are TRBV6-5 and TRBJ2-6; D is possibly TRBD1 (5 bases). CDR1 MNHEY and CDR2 SVGAGI come from the germline V gene. This CDR3 comprises 15 residues. V lost 6 bases, J lost 1 base, and 10 bases lay in between.

CDR3 nucleotide sequence: TGTGCCAGCAGCACCTCCAGGACGGTCTACTTGACCCAGTACTTC. It specifies CASSTSRTVYLTQYF. The chain joins TRBV6-6 to TRBJ2-5; D not certain. Trimming shortened V by 6 bases and J by 7 bases, and 21 bases separated the two germline ends. The germline CDR1 and CDR2 sequences are MNHNY and SVGAGI (reference sequence). CDR3 length: 15 residues.

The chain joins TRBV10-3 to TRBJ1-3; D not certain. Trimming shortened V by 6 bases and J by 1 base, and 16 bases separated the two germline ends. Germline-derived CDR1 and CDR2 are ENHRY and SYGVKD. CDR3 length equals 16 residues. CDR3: CAIRRFQETSGNTIYF. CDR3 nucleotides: TGTGCCATCAGGAGGTTTCAGGAAACGTCTGGAAACACCATATATTTT.

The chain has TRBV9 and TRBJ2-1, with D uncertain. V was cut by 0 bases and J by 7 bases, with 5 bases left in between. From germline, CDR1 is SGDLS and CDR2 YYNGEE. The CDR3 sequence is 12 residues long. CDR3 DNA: TGTGCCAGCAGCGTAGCATGGAATGAGCAGTTCTTC. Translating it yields CASSVAWNEQFF.

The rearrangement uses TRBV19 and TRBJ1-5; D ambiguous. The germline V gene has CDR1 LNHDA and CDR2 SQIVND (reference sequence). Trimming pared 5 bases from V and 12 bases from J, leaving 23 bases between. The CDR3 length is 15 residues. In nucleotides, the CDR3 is TGTGCCAGTAGTCTCAACCCCCGCAGCAACCCTTTCCAGCATTTT. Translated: CASSLNPRSNPFQHF.